The table lists the clone carrying this TCR beta chain with a few counts. The data originate from a study of early stage breast cancer tumors. Blood replicates held 0.5 ug DNA, tumor or normal breast about 1.5 ug, two each. Profiling relied on immunoSEQ multiplex PCR, and the TCRdb table lists in-frame clones only, not all of them. The top ten hold 7% to 9% of the sample, which has 25,000 to 35,000 clones, 50% to 75% seen once. In germline, CDR1 is SGHVS, CDR2 FQNEAQ. V gave up 1 base and J gave up 0 bases, with 10 bases separating them. There are 16 residues in the CDR3. Input material: breast tumor tissue. The V and J genes are TRBV7-8 and TRBJ1-5; TRBD1 might be the D (6 bases). This clonotype was obtained from a person between 50 and 60 years old with breast cancer. CDR3 sequence (DNA): TGTGCCAGCAGCTTAGAAGGGGGGCTTAGCAATCAGCCCCAGCATTTT. Its protein product is CASSLEGGLSNQPQHF.